Given below is one T cell receptor (beta chain) in context. The method was immunoSEQ multiplex PCR; TCRdb's version includes in-frame clones alone and lacks a portion of them. In the table there are fewer than 35,000 clones, 93% of which are singletons. The entry originates in a study of T cell changes during pregnancy in multiple sclerosis. V lost 4 bases to trimming and J lost 4 bases; unmatched junction nucleotides: 11. Germline V CDR1 and CDR2: ENHRY, SYGVKD. There are 16 residues in the CDR3. The sequencing used CD4+ T cells from peripheral blood mononuclear cells, collected after pregnancy. V gene TRBV10-3 combines with J gene TRBJ2-7, with 9 bases that match TRBD1. This clonotype was sampled from a female donor with multiple sclerosis, enrolled in a pregnancy study. Here the CDR3 reads CAISGTGGAEGYEQYF. The CDR3 DNA reads TGTGCCATCAGTGGAACAGGGGGCGCGGAAGGGTACGAGCAGTACTTC.